This TCR beta chain was documented in a study of blood T cell repertoires in COVID-19. Whole-study context: Acute-phase and convalescent COVID-19 samples originated in the United States, Italy and Spain.

V was shortened by 3 bases and J by 5 bases, with 10 bases between the two germline ends. The CDR3 has 13 residues. Germline V gene sequence: CDR1 KGHSH, CDR2 LQKENI. How the authors handled the data: Reference gene primer amplification yielded estimated nucleated cell counts. Generated by immunoSEQ multiplex PCR, the TCRdb table keeps only in-frame clones and is missing some. The V and J calls and the clone size are those of that table, but D and trimming were determined from the DNA. The data contain about 250,000 clones, around 86% of them singletons. The clonotype was recovered from a man in his forties or fifties who had recovered from COVID-19. The sequencing sample was made of PBMCs or T cells enriched from blood (not recorded which). The chain couples TRBV18 to TRBJ1-1; D unresolved. The DNA for the CDR3 is TGTGCCAGCTCACCGGGAGGTAGAACTGAAGCTTTCTTT. Amino acids: CASSPGGRTEAFF.